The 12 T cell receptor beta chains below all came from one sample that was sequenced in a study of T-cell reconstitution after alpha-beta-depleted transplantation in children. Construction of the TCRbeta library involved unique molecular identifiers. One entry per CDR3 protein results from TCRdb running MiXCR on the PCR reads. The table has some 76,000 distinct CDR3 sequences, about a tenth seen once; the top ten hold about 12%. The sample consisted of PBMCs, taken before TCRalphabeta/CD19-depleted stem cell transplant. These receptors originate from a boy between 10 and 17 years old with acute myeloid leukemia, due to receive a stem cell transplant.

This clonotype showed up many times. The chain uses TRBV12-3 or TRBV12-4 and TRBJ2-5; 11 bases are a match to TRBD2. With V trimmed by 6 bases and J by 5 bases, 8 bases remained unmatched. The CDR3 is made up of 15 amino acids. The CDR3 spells CASRLTSGSRETQYF. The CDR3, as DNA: TGTGCCAGCAGGCTTACTAGCGGGAGCCGCGAGACCCAGTACTTC.

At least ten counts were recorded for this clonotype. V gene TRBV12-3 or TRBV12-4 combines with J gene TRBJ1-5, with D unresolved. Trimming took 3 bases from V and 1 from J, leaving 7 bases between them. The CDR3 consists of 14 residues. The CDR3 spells CASSFLVSNQPQHF. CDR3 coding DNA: TGTGCCAGCAGTTTCCTTGTGAGCAATCAGCCCCAGCATTTT.

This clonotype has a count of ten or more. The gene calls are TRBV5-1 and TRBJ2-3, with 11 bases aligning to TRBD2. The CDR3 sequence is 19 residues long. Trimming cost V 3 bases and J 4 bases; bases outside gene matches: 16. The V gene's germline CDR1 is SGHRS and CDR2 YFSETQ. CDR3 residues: CASSSGLAGGQQRPDTQYF. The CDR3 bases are TGCGCCAGCAGCTCGGGCTTAGCGGGGGGGCAGCAGAGGCCAGATACGCAGTATTTT.

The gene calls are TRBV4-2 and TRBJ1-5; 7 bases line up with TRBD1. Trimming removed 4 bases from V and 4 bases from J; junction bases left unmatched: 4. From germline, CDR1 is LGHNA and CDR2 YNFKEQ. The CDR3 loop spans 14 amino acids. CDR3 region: CASSPRQGNQPQHF. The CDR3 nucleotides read TGTGCCAGCAGCCCACGACAGGGAAATCAGCCCCAGCATTTT.

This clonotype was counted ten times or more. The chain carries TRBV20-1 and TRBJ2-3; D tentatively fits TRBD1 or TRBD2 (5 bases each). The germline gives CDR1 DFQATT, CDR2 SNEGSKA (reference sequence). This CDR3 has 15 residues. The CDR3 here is CGISGDGRFADTQYF. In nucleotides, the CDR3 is TGCGGGATATCCGGGGACGGTCGATTCGCAGATACGCAGTATTTT.

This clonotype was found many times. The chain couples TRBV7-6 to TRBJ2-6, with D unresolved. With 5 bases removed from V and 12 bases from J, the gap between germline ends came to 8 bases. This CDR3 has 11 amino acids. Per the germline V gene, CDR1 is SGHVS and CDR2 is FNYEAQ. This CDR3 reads CASSPAAVLTF. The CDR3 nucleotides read TGTGCCAGCAGCCCCGCCGCCGTCCTGACTTTC.

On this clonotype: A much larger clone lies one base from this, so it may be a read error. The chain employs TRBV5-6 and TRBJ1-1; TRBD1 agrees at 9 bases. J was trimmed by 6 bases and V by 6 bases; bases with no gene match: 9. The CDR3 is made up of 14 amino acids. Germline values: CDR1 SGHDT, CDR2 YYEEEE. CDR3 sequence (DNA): TGTGCCAGCATCCCGGACAGGGGCGAGGCTGAAGCTTTCTTT. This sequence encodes CASIPDRGEAEAFF. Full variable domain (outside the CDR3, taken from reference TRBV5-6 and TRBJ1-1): DAGVTQSPTHLIKTRGQQVTLRCSPKSGHDTVSWYQQALGQGPQFIFQYYEEEERQRGNFPDRFSGHQFPNYSSELNVNALLLGDSALYLCASIPDRGEAEAFFGQGTRLTVV.

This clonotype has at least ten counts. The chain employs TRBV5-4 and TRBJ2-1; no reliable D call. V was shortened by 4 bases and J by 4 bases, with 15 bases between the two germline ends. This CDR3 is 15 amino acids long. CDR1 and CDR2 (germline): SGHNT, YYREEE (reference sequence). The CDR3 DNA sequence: TGTGCCAGCAGCCGCCAGGCGGTCGGATACAATGAGCAGTTCTTC. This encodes CASSRQAVGYNEQFF.

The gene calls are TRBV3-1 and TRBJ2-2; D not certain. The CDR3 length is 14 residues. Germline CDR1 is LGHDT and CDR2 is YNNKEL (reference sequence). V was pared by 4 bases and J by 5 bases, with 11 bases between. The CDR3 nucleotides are TGTGCCAGCAGCCTCCAGCCGTGGACCGGGGAGCTGTTTTTT. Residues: CASSLQPWTGELFF.

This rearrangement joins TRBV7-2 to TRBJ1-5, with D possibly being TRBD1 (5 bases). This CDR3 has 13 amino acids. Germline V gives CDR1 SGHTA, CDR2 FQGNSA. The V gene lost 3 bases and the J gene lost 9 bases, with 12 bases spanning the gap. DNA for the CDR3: TGTGCCAGCAGCTTTCTGGGGCCCTCGCCCCAGCATTTT. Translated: CASSFLGPSPQHF.

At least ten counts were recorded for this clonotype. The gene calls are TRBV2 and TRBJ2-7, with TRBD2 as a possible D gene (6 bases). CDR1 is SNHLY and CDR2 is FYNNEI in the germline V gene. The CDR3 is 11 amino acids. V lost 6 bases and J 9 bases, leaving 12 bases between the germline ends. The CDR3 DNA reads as TGTGCCAGCAGCGGGAGAGGGGTGCAGTACGTC. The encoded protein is CASSGRGVQYV.

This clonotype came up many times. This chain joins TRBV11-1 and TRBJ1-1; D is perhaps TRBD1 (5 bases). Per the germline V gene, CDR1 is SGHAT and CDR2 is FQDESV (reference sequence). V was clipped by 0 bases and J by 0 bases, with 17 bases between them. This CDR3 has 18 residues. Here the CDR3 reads CASSLAGGIGIMNTEAFF. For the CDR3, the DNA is TGTGCCAGCAGCTTAGCGGGGGGAATTGGTATTATGAACACTGAAGCTTTCTTT.